These 24 T cell receptor beta chains originate from one sample sequenced in a study of blood T cell repertoires in COVID-19 (dated by TCRdb to 2018 to 2020). The library was prepared using the immunoSEQ multiplex PCR assay. Not all clones reach the TCRdb copy of this immuneACCESS table, which keeps in-frame sequences only. Checked studies attribute under half of the gap to unresolved V genes and leave the rest unexplained. The sample table shows approximately 240,000 clones, and 65% to 80% are seen once. The top ten clonotypes cover roughly 4.2% of the sample. The sequenced sample consisted of peripheral blood. These receptor sequences come from a woman aged 40 to 49 with active or convalescent COVID-19.

The count of this clone is one. The J gene is TRBJ1-1, the V gene TRBV5-1; D is possibly TRBD1 (6 bases). The CDR3 contains 13 residues. CDR1 and CDR2 (germline): SGHRS, YFSETQ. Trimming stripped 4 bases from V and 11 bases from J, with 18 bases between. The CDR3 sequence is CASSLAQGSIAFF. The CDR3, as DNA: TGCGCCAGCAGCCTCGCACAGGGTTCAATCGCTTTCTTT. The full variable domain, its missing parts supplied by reference TRBV5-1 and TRBJ1-1, is KAGVTQTPRYLIKTRGQQVTLSCSPISGHRSVSWYQQTPGQGLQFLFEYFSETQRNKGNFPGRFSGRQFSNSRSEMNVSTLELGDSALYLCASSLAQGSIAFFGQGTRLTVV.

The J gene is TRBJ2-1, the V gene TRBV19; TRBD1 agrees at 11 bases. The germline gives CDR1 LNHDA, CDR2 SQIVND (reference sequence). CDR3 length equals 15 residues. V shed 3 bases, J shed 6 bases, and the junction held 4 bases outside the gene matches. The CDR3 DNA reads TGTGCCAGTAGTATGACCGGGACAGGGGGCAATGAGCAGTTCTTC. It yields the protein CASSMTGTGGNEQFF.

This sequence joins TRBV12-3 or TRBV12-4 and TRBJ1-5; 8 nucleotides line up with TRBD1. V lost 8 bases and J lost 6; bases outside the gene matches: 3. The CDR3 consists of 12 residues. As DNA, the CDR3 is TGTGCCAGCGGACAGGGTACTCAGCCCCAGCATTTT. This sequence encodes CASGQGTQPQHF.

The chain recombines TRBV5-1 with TRBJ2-3; 10 bases align to TRBD2. Germline V gives CDR1 SGHRS, CDR2 YFSETQ. This CDR3 comprises 13 residues. The V gene end was trimmed by 7 bases and the J gene end by 3 bases; junction bases not matched to a gene: 2. The CDR3 sequence is CASGTSVTDTQYF. The CDR3 DNA is TGCGCCAGCGGGACTAGCGTAACAGATACGCAGTATTTT. The full variable domain, rest sourced from reference TRBV5-1 and TRBJ2-3, is KAGVTQTPRYLIKTRGQQVTLSCSPISGHRSVSWYQQTPGQGLQFLFEYFSETQRNKGNFPGRFSGRQFSNSRSEMNVSTLELGDSALYLCASGTSVTDTQYFGPGTRLTVL.

This clone was counted at least ten times. This chain links TRBV7-9 with TRBJ1-6; 9 bases match TRBD1. Germline V lookup: CDR1 SEHNR, CDR2 FQNEAQ (reference sequence). Trimming at V came to 6 bases and at J to 10 bases, leaving 7 bases not matched to a gene. CDR3 length equals 14 residues. The CDR3 DNA reads as TGTGCCAGCAGATGGGACAGGGAAGGATCACCCCTCCACTTT. Protein product: CASRWDREGSPLHF.

To note about this clone: Other DNA sequences in the same sample also yield this CDR3. The chain combines TRBV27 with TRBJ2-7, with 9 bases fitting TRBD1. CDR3 length equals 15 residues. Germline V gene sequence: CDR1 MNHEY, CDR2 SMNVEV (reference sequence). After removal of 3 bases from V and 4 bases from J, the junction contained 7 bases not matched to a gene. This CDR3 is CASSLSRDRAYEQYF. The CDR3 bases are TGTGCCAGCAGTTTGTCGAGGGACAGGGCGTACGAGCAGTACTTC.

The CDR3 loop reads CASSLGRTGGFSPLHF. The CDR3 DNA follows: TGTGCCAGCAGCTTAGGACGGACAGGGGGCTTTTCACCCCTCCACTTT. The chain has TRBV11-1 and TRBJ1-6, with TRBD1 identical over 11 bases. With 1 base clipped from V and 9 bases from J, the junction kept 5 bases outside the gene matches. The CDR3 has 16 amino acids. Germline CDR1 reads SGHAT; CDR2 reads FQDESV (reference sequence).

A single count supports this clone. The V gene is TRBV6-5, the J gene TRBJ1-2; D is unresolved. V shed 2 bases and J shed 2 bases, with 12 bases lying between them. Germline CDR1 reads MNHEY; CDR2 reads SVGAGI. The CDR3 sequence is 15 residues long. CDR3 bases: TGTGCCAGCAGTTACGGGCTTTTCATAAACTATGGCTACACCTTC. Protein product: CASSYGLFINYGYTF.

Comments on this clone: This sample includes further DNA sequences coding for the same CDR3. The genes are TRBV19 and TRBJ2-1; 10 positions agree with TRBD1. The CDR3 is 14 amino acids. The V segment lost 3 bases and the J segment 7 bases; nucleotides outside the gene matches: 3. Per the germline V gene, CDR1 is LNHDA and CDR2 is SQIVND (reference sequence). In nucleotides, the CDR3 is TGTGCCAGTAGTATCAGGGACAGGGGTAATGAGCAGTTCTTC. This sequence encodes CASSIRDRGNEQFF.

The chain links TRBV5-1 to TRBJ1-6, with 7 bases aligning to TRBD1. V gave up 0 bases and J gave up 0 bases; unmatched junction bases: 3. CDR3 length equals 17 residues. The germline gives CDR1 SGHRS, CDR2 YFSETQ. CDR3 in DNA: TGCGCCAGCAGCTTGGGGGGACAGCACTCCTATAATTCACCCCTCCACTTT. As protein: CASSLGGQHSYNSPLHF.

The chain links TRBV23-1 to TRBJ2-7; D possibly corresponds to TRBD1 (5 bases). TRBV23-1 is an ORF for which the function is uncertain. The V end was cut by 3 bases, the J end by 8 bases, with 20 bases between. The CDR3 totals 15 residues. The CDR3 nucleotides are TGCGCCAGCAGTCATTCTAGACAGATTGGAACCCAGCAGTACGTC. As protein: CASSHSRQIGTQQYV.

This chain links TRBV9 with TRBJ1-2; tentatively, D is TRBD1 (5 bases). The CDR3 sequence is 13 residues long. In germline, CDR1 is SGDLS, CDR2 YYNGEE. Between the trimmed V and J ends, which lost 0 bases and 4 bases, there was a span of 7 bases. The CDR3 loop reads CASSVGRGYGYTF. The DNA of the CDR3 is TGTGCCAGCAGCGTAGGTAGGGGCTATGGCTACACCTTC. The variable domain in full, with the rest retrieved from reference TRBV9 and TRBJ1-2, is DSGVTQTPKHLITATGQRVTLRCSPRSGDLSVYWYQQSLDQGLQFLIQYYNGEERAKGNILERFSAQQFPDLHSELNLSSLELGDSALYFCASSVGRGYGYTFGSGTRLTVV.

This chain joins TRBV9 and TRBJ2-1; 10 nucleotides match TRBD1. The germline gives CDR1 SGDLS, CDR2 YYNGEE. J was trimmed by 10 bases and V by 4 bases; bases with no gene match: 8. The CDR3 spans 14 residues. The CDR3 reads CASSPWDRGGEQFF. The CDR3 DNA reads as TGTGCCAGCAGCCCCTGGGACAGGGGCGGGGAGCAGTTCTTC.

The rearrangement joins TRBV11-3 to TRBJ2-3; maybe TRBD1 (5 bases). The CDR3 is 15 amino acids. CDR1 is SGHNT and CDR2 is YENEEA in the germline V gene. The V end lost 1 base, the J end lost 2 bases, and 10 bases lay between the germline ends. The CDR3 protein is CASSLGGRPTDTQYF. The CDR3 DNA follows: TGTGCCAGCAGCTTAGGGGGCAGACCCACAGATACGCAGTATTTT.

The chain employs TRBV5-1 and TRBJ1-2, with TRBD1 matching over 7 bases. This CDR3 is 14 amino acids long. Germline values: CDR1 SGHRS, CDR2 YFSETQ. V trimming: 0 bases; J trimming: 5 bases; junction bases outside the gene matches: 4. CDR3 loop: CASSLAGTAYGYTF. CDR3 DNA sequence: TGCGCCAGCAGCTTGGCCGGGACAGCTTATGGCTACACCTTC.

V gene TRBV28 combines with J gene TRBJ1-5, with D possibly being TRBD1 (5 bases). Trimming took 1 base from V and 3 from J, leaving 7 bases between them. The CDR3 covers 14 residues. The germline V gene has CDR1 MDHEN and CDR2 SYDVKM. In nucleotides, the CDR3 is TGTGCCAGCAGTTTATCGACAGACAATCAGCCCCAGCATTTT. Translation: CASSLSTDNQPQHF.

The genes are TRBV12-3 or TRBV12-4 and TRBJ1-2, with no clear D. Deletions cut 4 bases from V and 8 bases from J, with 8 bases between. This CDR3 is 11 amino acids long. CDR3 sequence: CASSSGSGYTF. The CDR3, as DNA: TGTGCCAGCAGTTCAGGAAGCGGCTACACCTTC.

This clone was counted a single time. V and J are TRBV6-5 and TRBJ2-3; D uncertain. CDR1 MNHEY and CDR2 SVGAGI come from the germline V gene. The CDR3 spans 13 residues. Trimming shortened V by 8 bases and J by 2 bases, and 11 bases separated the two germline ends. CDR3 region: CASVQLSTDTQYF. The CDR3 nucleotides read TGTGCCAGCGTACAGCTATCCACAGATACGCAGTATTTT.

The rearrangement joins TRBV9 to TRBJ2-1; weak D call: TRBD2 (6 bases). This CDR3 is built from 15 residues. Looked up from germline, CDR1 is SGDLS and CDR2 is YYNGEE. Trimming removed 4 bases from V and 1 base from J, with 12 bases in between. CDR3 sequence reads: CASSPREKSYNEQFF. In DNA form, the CDR3 reads TGTGCCAGCAGCCCCCGGGAGAAGTCCTACAATGAGCAGTTCTTC.

The V call is TRBV11-2, the J call TRBJ2-5, with 8 bases fitting TRBD1. Losses at the gene ends were 6 bases for V and 7 bases for J; bases not matched to a gene: 7. The CDR3 runs to 13 residues. Germline-derived CDR1 and CDR2 are SGHAT and FQNNGV. The CDR3 coding sequence is TGTGCCAGCAGTTCAGGGGGCGTCGGGACCCAGTACTTC. Translated, it gives CASSSGGVGTQYF.

The chain links TRBV7-8 to TRBJ1-5; 7 bases are shared with TRBD1. Germline V gene lookup returns CDR1 SGHVS and CDR2 FQNEAQ. The CDR3 runs to 15 residues. With 5 bases clipped from V and 6 bases from J, the junction kept 10 bases outside the gene matches. DNA for the CDR3: TGTGCCAGCAGCGAACATAGGGGGCCGAGTCAGCCCCAGCATTTT. Translation gives CASSEHRGPSQPQHF.

J is TRBJ1-6 and V is TRBV2; D is undetermined. This CDR3 has 14 amino acids. Germline V gene data show CDR1 as SNHLY and CDR2 as FYNNEI. Trimming took off 2 bases at V and 10 bases at J, with 12 bases between the two ends. The CDR3 bases are TGTGCCAGCAGTGAACGGGGTCTGAGCTCACCCCTCCACTTT. The encoded protein is CASSERGLSSPLHF.

CDR3 sequence: CASSGVAPLHF. The CDR3 DNA follows: TGTGCCAGCAGTGGAGTTGCACCCCTCCACTTT. V usage is TRBV2 and J usage is TRBJ1-6; D remains unclear. The CDR3 has 11 residues. Germline V gene data show CDR1 as SNHLY and CDR2 as FYNNEI. Deletions cut 4 bases from V and 11 bases from J, with 6 bases between.

The chain combines TRBV5-1 with TRBJ2-7, with 11 bases identical to TRBD1. The ends lost 4 bases at V and 3 bases at J; junction bases unmatched: 9. Germline V gene data show CDR1 as SGHRS and CDR2 as YFSETQ. This CDR3 is 16 amino acids long. CDR3 protein: CASSAFTGTGGYEQYF. The CDR3 nucleotides are TGCGCCAGCAGCGCTTTTACCGGGACAGGGGGCTACGAGCAGTACTTC.